Following are 10 T cell receptor beta chains from one sample sequenced in a study of blood T cell repertoires in COVID-19. Here immunoSEQ multiplex PCR was the method, and the copy in TCRdb shows in-frame clones only, minus some. In the table there are 130,000 to 150,000 clones, roughly 80% of which are singletons. The specimen was PBMCs or T cells enriched from blood (not recorded which). Receptors were obtained from a man aged 45 to 65 who had recovered from COVID-19.

This chain joins TRBV4-3 and TRBJ1-4; D not certain. The CDR3 spans 13 residues. Trimming stripped 1 base from V and 5 bases from J, with 5 bases between. From germline, CDR1 is LGHNA and CDR2 YSLEER. This CDR3 is CASSQGGNEKLFF. In nucleotides, the CDR3 is TGCGCCAGCAGCCAAGGAGGGAATGAAAAACTGTTTTTT.

The chain uses TRBV5-5 and TRBJ2-7; D not resolved. CDR3 length: 13 amino acids. In germline, CDR1 is SGHKS, CDR2 YYEKEE (reference sequence). V lost 0 bases to trimming and J lost 4 bases, with 8 bases between them. CDR3 amino acids: CASSLVGEYEQYF. CDR3 in DNA: TGTGCCAGCAGCTTGGTCGGAGAGTACGAGCAGTACTTC.

This rearrangement joins TRBV25-1 to TRBJ2-3; D possibly corresponds to TRBD1 (6 bases). V lost 5 bases, J lost 4 bases, and 13 bases lay in between. Germline CDR1 reads MGHDK; CDR2 reads SYGVNS. This CDR3 is 14 amino acids long. The CDR3 spells CASSTGLGSDTQYF. In DNA, the CDR3 is TGTGCCAGCAGTACAGGGTTGGGGTCAGATACGCAGTATTTT.

The gene calls are TRBV28 and TRBJ1-3; possibly TRBD1 for D (5 bases). Trimming shortened V by 8 bases and J by 3 bases, and 14 bases separated the two germline ends. CDR1 and CDR2 (germline): MDHEN, SYDVKM. There are 14 residues in the CDR3. CDR3 residues: CASWGRNHGNTIYF. The CDR3, as DNA: TGTGCCAGCTGGGGCAGGAACCATGGAAACACCATATATTTT.

The gene calls are TRBV28 and TRBJ2-7; D remains unclear. In germline, CDR1 is MDHEN, CDR2 SYDVKM. V was shortened by 5 bases and J by 3 bases, with 14 bases between the two germline ends. The CDR3 loop spans 14 amino acids. The CDR3 DNA is TGTGCCAGCAGTCTCCCGGGTCCATTCTACGAGCAGTACTTC. Amino acid sequence: CASSLPGPFYEQYF.

This chain uses TRBV20-1 with TRBJ1-4; D remains unclear. Trimming removed 3 bases from V and 3 bases from J, with 8 bases in between. The germline V gene encodes CDR1 DFQATT and CDR2 SNEGSKA (reference sequence). The CDR3 spans 13 residues. CDR3 region: CSASCQSNEKLFF. The CDR3 coding sequence is TGCAGTGCTAGTTGCCAGTCTAATGAAAAACTGTTTTTT.

V and J are TRBV19 and TRBJ2-7; 7 bases align to TRBD2. The CDR3 loop spans 15 amino acids. Trimming took 5 bases from V and 3 from J; bases not matched to a gene: 10. Germline lookup yields CDR1 LNHDA and CDR2 SQIVND (reference sequence). In DNA, the CDR3 is TGTGCCAGTAGTGGCGGGGGAAACGTGAACTACGAGCAGTACTTC. Its protein product is CASSGGGNVNYEQYF.

The chain employs TRBV7-9 and TRBJ2-7, with 9 bases matching TRBD1. CDR3 size: 16 residues. Germline CDR1 is SEHNR and CDR2 is FQNEAQ (reference sequence). Trimming at V came to 3 bases and at J to 2 bases, leaving 8 bases not matched to a gene. CDR3 bases: TGTGCCAGCAGCTTCCTCCCGGGACAGGGCCCCTACGAGCAGTACTTC. Residues: CASSFLPGQGPYEQYF.

This clone appeared a single time. The V gene is TRBV13, the J gene TRBJ2-4, with 8 positions matching TRBD1. This CDR3 region has 16 residues. V trimming: 2 bases; J trimming: 8 bases; junction bases outside the gene matches: 11. Germline assignment: CDR1 PRHDT and CDR2 FYEKMQ (reference sequence). CDR3 in amino acids: CASSLRGRGQGDIQYF. For the CDR3, the DNA is TGTGCCAGCAGCTTACGGGGCAGGGGGCAAGGTGACATTCAGTACTTC. The full variable domain, its missing parts supplied by reference TRBV13 and TRBJ2-4, is AAGVIQSPRHLIKEKRETATLKCYPIPRHDTVYWYQQGPGQDPQFLISFYEKMQSDKGSIPDRFSAQQFSDYHSELNMSSLELGDSALYFCASSLRGRGQGDIQYFGAGTRLSVL.

The chain is built from TRBV5-1 and TRBJ2-3; TRBD1 agrees at 8 bases. V was clipped by 0 bases and J by 8 bases; unmatched bases: 5. CDR3 length: 14 residues. Germline loops: CDR1 SGHRS, CDR2 YFSETQ. CDR3 region: CASSLGTGKGTQYF. CDR3 coding DNA: TGCGCCAGCAGCTTGGGGACAGGGAAGGGTACGCAGTATTTT.